This T cell receptor (beta chain) was recovered during a study of control samples from healthy donors and cancer patients. TCRdb's copy holds only in-frame clones and misses some; the assay was immunoSEQ multiplex PCR. This sample has about 120,000 clones; around 89% occur once, and the top ten carry 30% to 40%. CDR1 SGHRS and CDR2 YFSETQ come from the germline V gene. The CDR3 extends over 14 amino acids. The V and J ends lost 0 bases and 4 bases respectively, with 10 bases between them. The clonotype comes from a man aged 50-60 years in good health. Sample: blood. The chain is built from TRBV5-1 and TRBJ1-1; TRBD1 is a possible D gene (6 bases). This CDR3 reads CASSLEGVITEAFF. The CDR3 coding sequence is TGCGCCAGCAGCTTGGAGGGGGTTATCACTGAAGCTTTCTTT.